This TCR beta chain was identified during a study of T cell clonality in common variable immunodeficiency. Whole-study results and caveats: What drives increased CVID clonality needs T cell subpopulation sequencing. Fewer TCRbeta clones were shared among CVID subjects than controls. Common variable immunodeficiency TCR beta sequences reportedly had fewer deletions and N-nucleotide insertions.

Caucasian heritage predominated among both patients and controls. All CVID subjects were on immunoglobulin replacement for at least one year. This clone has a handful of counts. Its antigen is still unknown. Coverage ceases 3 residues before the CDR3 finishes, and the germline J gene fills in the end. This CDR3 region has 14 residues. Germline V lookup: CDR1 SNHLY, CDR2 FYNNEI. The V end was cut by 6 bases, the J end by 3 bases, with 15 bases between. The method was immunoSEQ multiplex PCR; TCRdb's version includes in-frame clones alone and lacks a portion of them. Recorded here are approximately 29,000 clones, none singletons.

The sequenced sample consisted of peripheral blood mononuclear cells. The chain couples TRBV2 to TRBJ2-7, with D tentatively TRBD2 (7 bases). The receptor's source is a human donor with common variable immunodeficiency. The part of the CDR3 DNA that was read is TGTGCCAGCAGGGGCCTGGGGGGGCGCTACGAG. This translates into CASRGLGGRYE. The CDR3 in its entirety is CASRGLGGRYEQYF.